This T cell receptor beta chain was documented in a study of shared clonotypes between healthy human individuals. As for the study in general: CD8 memory received one plate per donor, CD8 naive two, CD4 memory three and CD4 naive three.

The count of this clone is one. Its antigen is not known. Study-wide points: Rarefaction curves obtained for sorted subsets showed sequencing incomplete despite large depth.

Sorted-subset replicate PCR reactions contained roughly 200 ng DNA, corresponding to tens of thousands of T cell genomes. The assay was immunoSEQ multiplex PCR, and TCRdb's table has in-frame clones only and misses some. The repertoire holds more than 550,000 clones, around 92% seen once, with about 24% in the top ten. CD45RO negativity and positive selection for CCR7 defined naive CD8 cells, a population that excluded terminally differentiated effector memory CD45RA+ cells. Looked up from germline, CDR1 is SGHRS and CDR2 is YFSETQ. This CDR3 is built from 16 residues. V was trimmed by 0 bases and J by 0 bases, leaving 7 bases between them.

Sequenced material: naive CD8+ T cells sorted from blood. The sequence derives from a man aged 30-40 years in good health. This chain connects TRBV5-1 to TRBJ2-6; no clear D. CDR3 DNA sequence: TGCGCCAGCAGCTTGGGTTTGGGCTCTGGGGCCAACGTCCTGACTTTC. Its translation: CASSLGLGSGANVLTF.